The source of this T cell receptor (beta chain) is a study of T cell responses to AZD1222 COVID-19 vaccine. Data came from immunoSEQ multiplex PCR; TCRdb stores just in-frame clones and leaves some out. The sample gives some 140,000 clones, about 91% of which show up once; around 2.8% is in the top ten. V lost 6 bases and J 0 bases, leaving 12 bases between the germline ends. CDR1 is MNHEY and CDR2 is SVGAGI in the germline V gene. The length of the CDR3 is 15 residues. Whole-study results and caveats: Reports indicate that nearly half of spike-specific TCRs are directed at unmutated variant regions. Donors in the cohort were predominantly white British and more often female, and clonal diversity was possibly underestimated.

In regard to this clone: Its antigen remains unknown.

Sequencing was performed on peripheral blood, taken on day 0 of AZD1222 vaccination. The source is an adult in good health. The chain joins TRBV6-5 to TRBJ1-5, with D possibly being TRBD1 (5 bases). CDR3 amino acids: CASRRGTNSNQPQHF. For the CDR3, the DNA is TGTGCCAGCAGACGGGGCACTAATAGCAATCAGCCCCAGCATTTT.